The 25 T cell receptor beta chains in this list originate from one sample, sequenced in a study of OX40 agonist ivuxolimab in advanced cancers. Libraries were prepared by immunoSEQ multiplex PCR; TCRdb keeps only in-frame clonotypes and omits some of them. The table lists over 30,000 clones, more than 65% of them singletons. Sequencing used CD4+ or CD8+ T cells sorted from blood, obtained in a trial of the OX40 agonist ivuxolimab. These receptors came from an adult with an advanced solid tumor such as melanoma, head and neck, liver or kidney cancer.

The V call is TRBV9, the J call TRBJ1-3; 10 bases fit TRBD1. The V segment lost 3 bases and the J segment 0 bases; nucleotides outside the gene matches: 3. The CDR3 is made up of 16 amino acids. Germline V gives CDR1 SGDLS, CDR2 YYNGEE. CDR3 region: CASSGDRGSSGNTIYF. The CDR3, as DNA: TGTGCCAGCAGCGGGGACAGGGGATCCTCTGGAAACACCATATATTTT.

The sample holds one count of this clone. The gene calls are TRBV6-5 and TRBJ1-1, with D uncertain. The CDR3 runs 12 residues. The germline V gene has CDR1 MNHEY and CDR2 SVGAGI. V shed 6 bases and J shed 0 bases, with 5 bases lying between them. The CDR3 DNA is TGTGCCAGCAGCGAGTTGAACACTGAAGCTTTCTTT. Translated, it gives CASSELNTEAFF.

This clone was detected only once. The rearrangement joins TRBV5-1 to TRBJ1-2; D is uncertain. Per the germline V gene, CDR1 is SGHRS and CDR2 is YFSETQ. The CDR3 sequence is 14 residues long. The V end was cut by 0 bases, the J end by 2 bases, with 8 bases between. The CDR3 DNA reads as TGCGCCAGCAGCTTGGTTGAAGGGAACTATGGCTACACCTTC. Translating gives CASSLVEGNYGYTF.

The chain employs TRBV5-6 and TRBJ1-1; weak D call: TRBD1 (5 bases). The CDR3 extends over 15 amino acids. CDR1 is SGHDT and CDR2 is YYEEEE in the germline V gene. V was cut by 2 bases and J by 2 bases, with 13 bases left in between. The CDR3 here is CASSLGYRTNTEAFF. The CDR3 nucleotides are TGTGCCAGCAGCTTAGGTTACAGGACAAACACTGAAGCTTTCTTT.

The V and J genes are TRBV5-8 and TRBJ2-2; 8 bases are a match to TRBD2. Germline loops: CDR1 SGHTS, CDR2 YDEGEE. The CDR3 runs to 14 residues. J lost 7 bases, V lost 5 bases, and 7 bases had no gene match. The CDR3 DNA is TGTGCCAGCAGGTCGGGACTAGAAATCGGGGAGCTGTTTTTT. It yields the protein CASRSGLEIGELFF.

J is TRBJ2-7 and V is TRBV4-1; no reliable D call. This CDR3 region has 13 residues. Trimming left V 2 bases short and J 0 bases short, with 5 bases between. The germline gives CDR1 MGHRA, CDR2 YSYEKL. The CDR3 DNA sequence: TGCGCCAGCAGCCAATCGTCCTCCTACGAGCAGTACTTC. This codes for CASSQSSSYEQYF.

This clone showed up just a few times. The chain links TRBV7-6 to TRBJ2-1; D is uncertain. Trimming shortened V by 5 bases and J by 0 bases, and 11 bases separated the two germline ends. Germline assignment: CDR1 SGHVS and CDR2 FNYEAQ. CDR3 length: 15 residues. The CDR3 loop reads CASSPLAASYNEQFF. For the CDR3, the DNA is TGTGCCAGCAGCCCCTTGGCGGCCTCCTACAATGAGCAGTTCTTC.

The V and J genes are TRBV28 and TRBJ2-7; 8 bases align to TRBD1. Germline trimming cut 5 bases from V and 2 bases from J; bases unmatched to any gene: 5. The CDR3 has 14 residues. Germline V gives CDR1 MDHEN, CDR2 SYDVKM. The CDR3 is CASSLLQGAYEQYF. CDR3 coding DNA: TGTGCCAGCAGTCTCTTACAGGGGGCCTACGAGCAGTACTTC.

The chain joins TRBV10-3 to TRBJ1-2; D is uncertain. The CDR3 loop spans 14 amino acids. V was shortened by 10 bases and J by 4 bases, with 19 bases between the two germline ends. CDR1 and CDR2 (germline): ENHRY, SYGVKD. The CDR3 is CATRETTAPYGYTF. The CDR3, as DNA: TGTGCCACCAGAGAAACGACGGCTCCCTATGGCTACACCTTC.

CDR3 amino acids: CASAASTDTQYF. For the CDR3, the DNA is TGCGCCAGCGCGGCTAGCACAGATACGCAGTATTTT. The genes are TRBV5-1 and TRBJ2-3; D remains unclear. V was trimmed by 7 bases and J by 0 bases, leaving 6 bases between them. CDR1 SGHRS and CDR2 YFSETQ come from the germline V gene. The CDR3 contains 12 residues.

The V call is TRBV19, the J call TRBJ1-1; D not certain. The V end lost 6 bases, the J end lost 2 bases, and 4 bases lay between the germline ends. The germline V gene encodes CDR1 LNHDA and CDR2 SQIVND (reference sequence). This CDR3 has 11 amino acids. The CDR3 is CASRLNTEAFF. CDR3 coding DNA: TGTGCCAGTAGACTCAACACTGAAGCTTTCTTT.

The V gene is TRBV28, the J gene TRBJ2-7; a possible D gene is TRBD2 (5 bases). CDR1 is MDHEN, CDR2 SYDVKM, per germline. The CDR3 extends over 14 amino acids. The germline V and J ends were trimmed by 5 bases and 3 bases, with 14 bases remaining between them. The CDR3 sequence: CASSRLPRHYEQYF. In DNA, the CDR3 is TGTGCCAGCAGTCGACTACCAAGACACTACGAGCAGTACTTC.

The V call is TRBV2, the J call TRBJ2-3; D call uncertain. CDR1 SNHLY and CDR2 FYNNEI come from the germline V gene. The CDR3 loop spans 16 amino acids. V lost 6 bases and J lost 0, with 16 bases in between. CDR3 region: CASSADTAYSTDTQYF. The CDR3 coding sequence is TGTGCCAGCAGCGCCGACACGGCCTATAGCACAGATACGCAGTATTTT.

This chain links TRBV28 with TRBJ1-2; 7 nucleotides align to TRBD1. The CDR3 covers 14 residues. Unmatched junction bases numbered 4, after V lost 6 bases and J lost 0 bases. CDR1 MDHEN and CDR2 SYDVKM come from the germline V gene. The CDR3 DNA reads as TGTGCCAGCAGAAGACAGGGATCTAACTATGGCTACACCTTC. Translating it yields CASRRQGSNYGYTF.

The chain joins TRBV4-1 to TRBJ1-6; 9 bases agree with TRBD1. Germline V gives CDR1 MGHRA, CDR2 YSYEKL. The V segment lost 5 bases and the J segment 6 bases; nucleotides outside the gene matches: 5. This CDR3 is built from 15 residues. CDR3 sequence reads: CASSKQGAGNSPLHF. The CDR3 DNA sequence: TGCGCCAGCAGCAAACAGGGGGCCGGTAATTCACCCCTCCACTTT.

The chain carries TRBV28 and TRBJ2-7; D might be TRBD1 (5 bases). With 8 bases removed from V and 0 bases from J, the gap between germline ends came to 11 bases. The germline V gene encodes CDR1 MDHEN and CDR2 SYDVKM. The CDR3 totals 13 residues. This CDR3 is CASGRQSSYEQYF. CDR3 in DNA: TGTGCCAGCGGCCGACAGAGCTCCTACGAGCAGTACTTC.

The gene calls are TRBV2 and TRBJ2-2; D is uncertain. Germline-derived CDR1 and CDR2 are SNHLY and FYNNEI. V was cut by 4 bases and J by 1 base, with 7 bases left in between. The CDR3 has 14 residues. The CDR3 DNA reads TGTGCCAGCAGTGTTTCTTTGAACACCGGGGAGCTGTTTTTT. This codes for CASSVSLNTGELFF. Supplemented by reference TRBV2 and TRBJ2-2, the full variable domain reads EPEVTQTPSHQVTQMGQEVILRCVPISNHLYFYWYRQILGQKVEFLVSFYNNEISEKSEIFDDQFSVERPDGSNFTLKIRSTKLEDSAMYFCASSVSLNTGELFFGEGSRLTVL.

CDR3 sequence: CASSLGGVEAFF. The CDR3 DNA reads as TGTGCCAGCAGCCTAGGAGGGGTTGAAGCTTTCTTT. This sequence joins TRBV7-9 and TRBJ1-1; tentatively, D is TRBD1 (5 bases). The germline V gene has CDR1 SEHNR and CDR2 FQNEAQ (reference sequence). V lost 5 bases, J lost 7 bases, and 11 bases lay in between. The CDR3 is made up of 12 amino acids.

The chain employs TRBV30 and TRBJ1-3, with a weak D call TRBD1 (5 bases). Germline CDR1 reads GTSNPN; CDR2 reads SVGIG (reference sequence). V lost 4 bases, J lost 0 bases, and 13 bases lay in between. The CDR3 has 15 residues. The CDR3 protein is CAWNRDAFSGNTIYF. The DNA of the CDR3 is TGTGCCTGGAATCGGGACGCATTCTCTGGAAACACCATATATTTT.

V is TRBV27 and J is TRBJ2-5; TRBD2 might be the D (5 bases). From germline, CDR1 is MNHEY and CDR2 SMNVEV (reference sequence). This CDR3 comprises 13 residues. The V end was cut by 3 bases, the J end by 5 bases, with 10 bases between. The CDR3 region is CASSLWTGETQYF. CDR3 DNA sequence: TGTGCCAGCAGTTTGTGGACGGGGGAGACCCAGTACTTC.

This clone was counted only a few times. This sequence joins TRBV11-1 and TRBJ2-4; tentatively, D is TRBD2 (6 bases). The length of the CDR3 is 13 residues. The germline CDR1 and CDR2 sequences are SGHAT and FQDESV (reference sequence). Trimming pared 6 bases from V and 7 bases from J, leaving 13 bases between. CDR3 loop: CASRPGGRNIQYF. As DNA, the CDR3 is TGTGCCAGCAGACCAGGTGGGAGGAACATTCAGTACTTC.

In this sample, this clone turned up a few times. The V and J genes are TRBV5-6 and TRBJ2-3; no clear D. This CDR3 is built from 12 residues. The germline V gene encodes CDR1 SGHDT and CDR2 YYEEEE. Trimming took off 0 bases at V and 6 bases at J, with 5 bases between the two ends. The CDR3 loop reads CASSLVGDTQYF. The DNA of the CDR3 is TGTGCCAGCAGCTTGGTAGGGGATACGCAGTATTTT.

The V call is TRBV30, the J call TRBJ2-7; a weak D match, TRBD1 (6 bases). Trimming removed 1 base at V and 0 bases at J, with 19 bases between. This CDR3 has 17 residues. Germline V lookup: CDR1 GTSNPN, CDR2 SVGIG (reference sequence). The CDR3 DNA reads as TGTGCCTGGAGTGAGGAATGGGGGCGCGGAAGCTCCTACGAGCAGTACTTC. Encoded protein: CAWSEEWGRGSSYEQYF.

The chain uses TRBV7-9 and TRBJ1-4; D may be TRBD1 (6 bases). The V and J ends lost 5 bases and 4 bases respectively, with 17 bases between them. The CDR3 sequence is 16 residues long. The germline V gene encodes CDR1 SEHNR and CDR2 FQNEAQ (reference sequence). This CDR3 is CASSPLTGHLNEKLFF. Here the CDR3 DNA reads TGTGCCAGCAGCCCCCTGACGGGACACCTTAATGAAAAACTGTTTTTT.

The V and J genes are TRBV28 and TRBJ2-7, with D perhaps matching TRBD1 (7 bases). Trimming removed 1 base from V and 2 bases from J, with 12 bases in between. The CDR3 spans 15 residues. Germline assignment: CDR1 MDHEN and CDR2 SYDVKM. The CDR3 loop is CASSLLEGAAYEQYF. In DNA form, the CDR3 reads TGTGCCAGCAGTTTATTGGAGGGGGCGGCCTACGAGCAGTACTTC.